This T cell receptor (beta chain) is from a study of human T cells and chemical hapten exposure (dated by TCRdb to the early 2020s). Background on the whole study: For sensitization, 2% DPC in acetone was applied to a roughly 2 cm by roughly 2 cm area of upper inner arm skin. The mostly female patient cohort included alopecia areata with under or over 50% scalp involvement, alopecia totalis and alopecia universalis. Libraries were pooled for sequencing, and variation in per-sample TCR yields was attributed mainly to small differences in library volumes within the pool. Around 30 alopecia patients provided blood for TCR sequencing at one to four time points (pre-sensitization, 2, 6 and 24 weeks). Blood samples were taken from patients before sensitization (week 0) and then at 2, 6 and about 24 weeks after DPC sensitization. Peripheral blood TCR repertoire changes were tracked in vivo in alopecia patients during primary and secondary sensitization to the hapten diphenylcyclopropenone (DPC). Patch tests used Finn chambers with 0.01% DPC on the upper back, scored after 6 days by International Contact Dermatitis Research Group standards. Patients additionally received weekly therapeutic DPC doses to the scalp throughout the roughly 23-week study period. Study-wide conclusions, independent of this receptor: Expanded TCRs formed significantly more large CDR3 similarity clusters than pre-sensitization or healthy control sets, consistent with antigen-driven responses. Because every patient had alopecia, a presumed autoimmune disease, the patients' immune response might differ from that of healthy individuals. After repeated subsampling, changes were observed in the strength of the expansion versus patch-test correlation and in the threshold at which the correlation became significant. DPC sensitization did not change the number of TCRs with a frequency above 1 in 1000, and there was no evidence of changes in global repertoire structure. Patch test score correlated positively with the number of PT1 expanded TCRs, reaching significance at thresholds 8, 16 and 32 but not at 4.

The time point tag for this specimen amounts to: pre-sensitization, week 0. The meaning of the sample's treatment or condition label: therapeutic diphenylcyclopropenone sensitization with weekly scalp DPC. At each patch-test visit, blood was drawn before the patch test was applied. Patients were eligible if aged 18 to 70, diagnosed with alopecia and judged suitable for DPC therapy, and pregnant patients were excluded. Total RNA was extracted from unfractionated whole blood collected in Tempus Blood RNA tubes. At the junction V is shortened by 6 bases and J by 12 bases; bases outside the gene matches: 18. The CDR3 has 16 amino acids, counting the end cysteine and phenylalanine. The CDR3 DNA has 48 bases and is translated from base 1. The library was generated by RACE. The instrument was a NextSeq 500. During library preparation, unique molecular identifiers were attached to individual cDNA molecules so that TCRs could be counted in a quantitative, reproducible way. Each blood RNA sample was used to sequence both TCR alpha and TCR beta chains. Per the authors' processing: Samples had a median of about 90,000 TCRs, with a range from about 23,224 to 750,000. V, J and CDR3 annotation of the TCR reads was carried out using the Decombinator software suite. To make PS versus PT1 abundance plots, every sample was subsampled to the same number of TCRs (28,000). TCRs were defined as expanded if absent before sensitization and observed at least eight times at the 2-week time point. TCRdb cleaned the public reads at Q25 with fastp, built clones with MiXCR and kept in-frame beta chains. Duplicate CDR3 protein sequences are folded into a single record with the most common DNA and genes. TCRdb assigned the V and J calls; the authors' analysis was not used. The sample records 250,000 to 300,000 distinct CDR3 sequences, about 7.7% of which are singletons. The ten largest clones take up 0.9% to 1.5% of the sample.

This clonotype was picked up a small number of times. Its specific antigen is unknown. Base quality data are lacking; no much larger clone is found one base away. The material sequenced was whole blood, taken in connection with sensitization to the hapten diphenylcyclopropenone (DPC). The rearrangement joined TRBV12-3 or TRBV12-4 to TRBJ2-1; the junction holds 9 bases that match TRBD1. The sequence was obtained from a man between 18 and 35 years old with alopecia areata. Some clones in this sample may be carry-over from other donors' samples. The CDR3 is CASSNGAYRGPLGQFF. DNA sequence: TGTGCCAGCAGCAATGGGGCTTACAGGGGGCCTCTCGGGCAGTTCTTC.